The 4 T cell receptor beta chains below all came from one sample that was sequenced in a study of lymphopenia after photon versus proton radiotherapy. The assay was immunoSEQ multiplex PCR, and TCRdb's table has in-frame clones only and misses some. The sample carries 77,000 or so clones, more than 70% recorded once. Sequenced here: peripheral blood, sampled from a patient treated with proton-based radiotherapy. The origin of the receptors is a man in his fifties or sixties with pancreatic cancer.

V is TRBV29-1 and J is TRBJ2-7, with D unresolved. Germline V CDR1 and CDR2: SQVTM, ANQGSEA. The CDR3 is made up of 14 amino acids. V lost 5 bases to trimming and J lost 2 bases, with 16 bases between them. CDR3 DNA: TGCAGCGTTACAGCTTCGACAACTCCCTACGAGCAGTACTTC. This sequence encodes CSVTASTTPYEQYF.

The V and J genes are TRBV10-3 and TRBJ2-2; no definite D call. V was cut by 4 bases and J by 7 bases, with 4 bases left in between. Looked up from germline, CDR1 is ENHRY and CDR2 is SYGVKD. The CDR3 has 11 amino acids. The CDR3 DNA reads as TGTGCCATCAGTGCCGGCGGGGAGCTGTTTTTT. Translation: CAISAGGELFF.

The CDR3 DNA is TGTGCCAGCAGCGTCGGGACCTACGAGCAGTACTTC. This encodes CASSVGTYEQYF. J is TRBJ2-7 and V is TRBV11-3; D possibly corresponds to TRBD2 (5 bases). In germline, CDR1 is SGHNT, CDR2 YENEEA. The length of the CDR3 is 12 residues. Trimming removed 5 bases at V and 2 bases at J, with 7 bases between. The full variable domain, in which reference TRBV11-3 and TRBJ2-7 provide the parts outside the CDR3, is EAGVVQSPRYKIIEKKQPVAFWCNPISGHNTLYWYLQNLGQGPELLIRYENEEAVDDSQLPKDRFSAERLKGVDSTLKIQPAELGDSAVYLCASSVGTYEQYFGPGTRLTVT.

V and J are TRBV15 and TRBJ1-1, with TRBD1 matching over 9 bases. Per germline, CDR1 LNHNV and CDR2 YYDKDF (reference sequence). This CDR3 is 18 amino acids long. The V segment lost 4 bases and the J segment 4 bases; nucleotides outside the gene matches: 16. The CDR3 DNA is TGTGCCACCAGCACCTACCCTCGAGGGACAGGGTCGGGCACTGAAGCTTTCTTT. This sequence encodes CATSTYPRGTGSGTEAFF.